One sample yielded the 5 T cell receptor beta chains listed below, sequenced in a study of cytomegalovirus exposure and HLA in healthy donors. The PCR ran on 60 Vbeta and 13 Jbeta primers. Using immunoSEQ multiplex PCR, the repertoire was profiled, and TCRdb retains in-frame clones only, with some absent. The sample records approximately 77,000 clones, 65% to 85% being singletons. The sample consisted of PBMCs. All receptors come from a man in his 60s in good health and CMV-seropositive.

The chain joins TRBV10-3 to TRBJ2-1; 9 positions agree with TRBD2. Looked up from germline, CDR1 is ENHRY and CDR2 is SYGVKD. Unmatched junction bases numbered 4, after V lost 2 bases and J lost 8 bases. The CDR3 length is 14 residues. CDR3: CAISEGGGAHEQFF. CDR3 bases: TGTGCCATCAGTGAGGGCGGGGGGGCCCATGAGCAGTTCTTC.

The CDR3 loop reads CASSLGPAAFF. The CDR3 bases are TGTGCCAGCAGTTTGGGGCCCGCAGCTTTCTTT. The chain is built from TRBV6-5 and TRBJ1-1; a weak D match, TRBD1 (5 bases). V lost 4 bases and J lost 10, with 10 bases in between. CDR1 and CDR2 from the germline V gene are MNHEY and SVGAGI. CDR3 size: 11 residues.

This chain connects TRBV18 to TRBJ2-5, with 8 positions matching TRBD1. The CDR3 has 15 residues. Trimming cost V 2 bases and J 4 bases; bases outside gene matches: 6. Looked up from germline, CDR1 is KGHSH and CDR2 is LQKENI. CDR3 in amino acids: CASSPILQGGETQYF. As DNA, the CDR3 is TGTGCCAGCTCACCAATATTACAGGGGGGAGAGACCCAGTACTTC.

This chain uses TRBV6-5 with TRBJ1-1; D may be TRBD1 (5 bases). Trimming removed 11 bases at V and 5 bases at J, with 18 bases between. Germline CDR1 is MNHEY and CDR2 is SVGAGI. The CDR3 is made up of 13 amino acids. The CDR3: CASRVGGQTEAFF. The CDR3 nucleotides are TGTGCCTCCAGGGTGGGCGGACAAACTGAAGCTTTCTTT.

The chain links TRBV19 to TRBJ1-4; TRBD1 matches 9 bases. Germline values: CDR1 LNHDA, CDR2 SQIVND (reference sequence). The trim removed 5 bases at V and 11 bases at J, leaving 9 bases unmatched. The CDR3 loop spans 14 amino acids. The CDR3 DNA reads TGTGCCAGTAGTTGGCGGGCGGGGACAGGGAAACTGTTTTTT. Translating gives CASSWRAGTGKLFF. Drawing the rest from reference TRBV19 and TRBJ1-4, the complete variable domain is DGGITQSPKYLFRKEGQNVTLSCEQNLNHDAMYWYRQDPGQGLRLIYYSQIVNDFQKGDIAEGYSVSREKKESFPLTVTSAQKNPTAFYLCASSWRAGTGKLFFGSGTQLSVL.